This is a list of T cell receptor beta chains from one sample in a study of Graves' ophthalmopathy and Graves' hyperthyroidism. Each CDR3 protein gets one entry after TCRdb re-called the multiplex PCR reads with MiXCR. The profile shows 400,000 to 450,000 distinct CDR3 sequences, under 25% of them singletons. The source material was peripheral blood. The source is a woman in her late teens or twenties with stable Graves' hyperthyroidism. Each CDR3 is given with its conserved first and last residue. A D gene is named only where the DNA matches it firmly. A row's size may be missing; if present it is once, few, many or a size class.

abundance: few
v_gene: TRBV3-1
d_gene: .
j_gene: TRBJ2-5
CDR3aa: CASSQEGGQGETQYF
CDR3nt: TGTGCCAGCAGCCAAGAGGGGGGGCAGGGAGAGACCCAGTACTTC

abundance: few
v_gene: TRBV7-9
d_gene: TRBD2
j_gene: TRBJ2-5
CDR3aa: CASRLSGSGETQYF
CDR3nt: TGTGCCAGCAGATTAAGCGGGAGTGGGGAGACCCAGTACTTC

abundance: .
v_gene: TRBV2
d_gene: .
j_gene: TRBJ2-7
CDR3aa: CASSEGLVLSGEQYF
CDR3nt: TGTGCCAGCAGTGAAGGTCTAGTCTTATCGGGAGAGCAGTACTTC

abundance: many
v_gene: TRBV20-1
d_gene: .
j_gene: TRBJ2-7
CDR3aa: CSALTTAEQYF
CDR3nt: TGCAGTGCCCTCACTACGGCCGAGCAGTACTTC

abundance: many
v_gene: TRBV20-1
d_gene: .
j_gene: TRBJ1-1
CDR3aa: CSARDPQGGTEAFF
CDR3nt: TGCAGTGCTAGAGATCCTCAGGGAGGCACTGAAGCTTTCTTT

abundance: many
v_gene: TRBV4-3
d_gene: .
j_gene: TRBJ1-5
CDR3aa: CASSPVYYSNQPQHF
CDR3nt: TGCGCCAGCAGCCCCGTATACTATAGCAATCAGCCCCAGCATTTT

abundance: many
v_gene: TRBV24-1
d_gene: .
j_gene: TRBJ1-1
CDR3aa: CATSKAGQNTEAFF
CDR3nt: TGTGCCACCAGTAAGGCGGGGCAGAACACTGAAGCTTTCTTT

abundance: .
v_gene: TRBV20-1
d_gene: .
j_gene: TRBJ1-1
CDR3aa: CSARDLRTEAFF
CDR3nt: TGCAGTGCTAGAGATCTTCGCACTGAAGCTTTCTTT

abundance: few
v_gene: TRBV15
d_gene: .
j_gene: TRBJ2-2
CDR3aa: CATSRDETGELFF
CDR3nt: TGTGCCACCAGCAGAGATGAAACCGGGGAGCTGTTTTTT

abundance: many
v_gene: TRBV2
d_gene: TRBD1
j_gene: TRBJ1-6
CDR3aa: CASRTTGINSPLHF
CDR3nt: TGTGCCAGCAGAACGACAGGGATCAATTCACCCCTCCACTTT

abundance: .
v_gene: TRBV19
d_gene: .
j_gene: TRBJ2-7
CDR3aa: CASSISGSIYEQYF
CDR3nt: TGTGCCAGTAGTATTTCCGGGAGTATCTACGAGCAGTACTTC

abundance: many
v_gene: TRBV2
d_gene: .
j_gene: TRBJ1-1
CDR3aa: CASSVVGEGNTEAFF
CDR3nt: TGTGCCAGCAGTGTTGTTGGGGAAGGGAACACTGAAGCTTTCTTT

abundance: .
v_gene: TRBV4-3
d_gene: .
j_gene: TRBJ2-7
CDR3aa: CASSQGAGSYEQYF
CDR3nt: TGCGCCAGCAGCCAAGGTGCGGGCAGCTACGAGCAGTACTTC

abundance: many
v_gene: TRBV10-3
d_gene: .
j_gene: TRBJ1-1
CDR3aa: CAISGDNQNTEAFF
CDR3nt: TGTGCCATCAGTGGGGACAACCAGAACACTGAAGCTTTCTTT

abundance: many
v_gene: TRBV19
d_gene: .
j_gene: TRBJ1-5
CDR3aa: CASVGRDNQPQHF
CDR3nt: TGTGCCAGTGTGGGCCGGGACAATCAGCCCCAGCATTTT

abundance: many
v_gene: TRBV30
d_gene: .
j_gene: TRBJ1-1
CDR3aa: CAWSVPRTHMNTEAFF
CDR3nt: TGTGCCTGGAGTGTACCGAGGACGCACATGAACACTGAAGCTTTCTTT

abundance: many
v_gene: TRBV7-9
d_gene: .
j_gene: TRBJ2-4
CDR3aa: CASSHTSLNIKYF
CDR3nt: TGTGCCAGCAGCCATACTAGTTTAAACATTAAGTACTTC

abundance: many
v_gene: TRBV10-3
d_gene: .
j_gene: TRBJ1-3
CDR3aa: CAINGGASGNTIYF
CDR3nt: TGTGCCATCAACGGGGGGGCCTCTGGAAACACCATATATTTT

abundance: many
v_gene: TRBV6-5
d_gene: .
j_gene: TRBJ1-6
CDR3aa: CASSYVGGFNSPLHF
CDR3nt: TGTGCCAGCAGTTACGTTGGAGGGTTCAATTCACCCCTCCACTTT

abundance: many
v_gene: TRBV5-4
d_gene: TRBD1
j_gene: TRBJ1-1
CDR3aa: CASSPKDRGRTEAFF
CDR3nt: TGTGCCAGCAGCCCTAAGGACAGGGGGAGGACTGAAGCTTTCTTT

abundance: many
v_gene: TRBV6-5
d_gene: .
j_gene: TRBJ2-2
CDR3aa: CASSYSRSNTGELFF
CDR3nt: TGTGCCAGCAGTTACTCACGTTCGAACACCGGGGAGCTGTTTTTT

abundance: .
v_gene: TRBV20-1
d_gene: TRBD1
j_gene: TRBJ2-5
CDR3aa: CSARPDRVGVETRYF
CDR3nt: TGCAGTGCGCGCCCGGACAGGGTCGGTGTAGAGACCCGGTACTTC

abundance: many
v_gene: TRBV9
d_gene: .
j_gene: TRBJ1-2
CDR3aa: CASSVLAGPYGYTF
CDR3nt: TGTGCCAGCAGCGTATTAGCTGGGCCCTATGGCTACACCTTC

abundance: many
v_gene: TRBV29-1
d_gene: .
j_gene: TRBJ1-3
CDR3aa: CSVEDGAAGNTIYF
CDR3nt: TGCAGCGTTGAAGATGGGGCAGCTGGAAACACCATATATTTT

abundance: many
v_gene: TRBV4-3
d_gene: .
j_gene: TRBJ2-7
CDR3aa: CASSQAKGGYEQYF
CDR3nt: TGCGCCAGCAGCCAAGCTAAGGGGGGATACGAGCAGTACTTC

abundance: many
v_gene: TRBV7-2
d_gene: TRBD2
j_gene: TRBJ2-4
CDR3aa: CASSLVSGRSAKNIQYF
CDR3nt: TGTGCCAGCAGCTTAGTTAGCGGGAGATCGGCCAAAAACATTCAGTACTTC

abundance: many
v_gene: TRBV7-3
d_gene: TRBD2
j_gene: TRBJ2-2
CDR3aa: CASSAAGLNTGELFF
CDR3nt: TGTGCCAGCAGCGCAGCGGGACTGAACACCGGGGAGCTGTTTTTT

abundance: many
v_gene: TRBV12-3/TRBV12-4
d_gene: .
j_gene: TRBJ2-4
CDR3aa: CASSWGGGRDIKYF
CDR3nt: TGTGCCAGCAGTTGGGGGGGCGGGAGAGACATTAAGTACTTC

abundance: many
v_gene: TRBV29-1
d_gene: TRBD2
j_gene: TRBJ2-7
CDR3aa: CSVGGLAGVKEQYF
CDR3nt: TGCAGCGTTGGAGGACTAGCGGGAGTCAAGGAGCAGTACTTC

abundance: many
v_gene: TRBV20-1
d_gene: TRBD2
j_gene: TRBJ2-7
CDR3aa: CSARDRKREFSYEQYF
CDR3nt: TGCAGTGCTAGAGATCGTAAGCGGGAGTTTTCCTACGAGCAGTACTTC

abundance: .
v_gene: TRBV2
d_gene: .
j_gene: TRBJ2-7
CDR3aa: CASSWGRHEQYF
CDR3nt: TGTGCCAGCAGCTGGGGGAGACACGAGCAGTACTTC

abundance: .
v_gene: TRBV6-1
d_gene: TRBD1
j_gene: TRBJ1-5
CDR3aa: CASRIDRDQPQHF
CDR3nt: TGTGCCAGCAGGATCGACAGGGATCAGCCCCAGCATTTT

abundance: many
v_gene: TRBV12-3/TRBV12-4
d_gene: .
j_gene: TRBJ1-5
CDR3aa: CASSLRQANQPQHF
CDR3nt: TGTGCCAGCAGTTTACGCCAAGCCAATCAGCCCCAGCATTTT

abundance: many
v_gene: TRBV7-2
d_gene: TRBD2
j_gene: TRBJ2-7
CDR3aa: CASSPGLVSNEQYF
CDR3nt: TGTGCCAGCAGCCCGGGACTAGTATCCAACGAGCAGTACTTC

abundance: many
v_gene: TRBV2
d_gene: .
j_gene: TRBJ2-7
CDR3aa: CASSVRAGEQYF
CDR3nt: TGTGCCAGCAGTGTTAGGGCAGGGGAGCAGTACTTC

abundance: .
v_gene: TRBV6-2/TRBV6-3
d_gene: .
j_gene: TRBJ1-2
CDR3aa: CASSPVGREKYGYTF
CDR3nt: TGTGCCAGCAGCCCAGTTGGCAGGGAGAAATATGGCTACACCTTC

abundance: .
v_gene: TRBV9
d_gene: TRBD2
j_gene: TRBJ2-5
CDR3aa: CASSVGEGGSGETQYF
CDR3nt: TGTGCCAGCAGCGTAGGAGAGGGCGGGAGCGGGGAGACCCAGTACTTC

abundance: many
v_gene: TRBV7-9
d_gene: .
j_gene: TRBJ1-3
CDR3aa: CASSPQGVTGNTIYF
CDR3nt: TGTGCCAGCAGTCCACAGGGAGTCACCGGAAACACCATATATTTT

abundance: many
v_gene: TRBV25-1
d_gene: .
j_gene: TRBJ1-1
CDR3aa: CASILLTEAFF
CDR3nt: TGTGCCAGCATCCTTCTCACTGAAGCTTTCTTT

abundance: many
v_gene: TRBV15
d_gene: TRBD1
j_gene: TRBJ2-5
CDR3aa: CATSRDGGQGGETQYF
CDR3nt: TGTGCCACCAGCAGAGATGGGGGACAGGGGGGAGAGACCCAGTACTTC

abundance: .
v_gene: TRBV19
d_gene: TRBD1
j_gene: TRBJ2-6
CDR3aa: CASSIYWTGDSGANVLTF
CDR3nt: TGTGCCAGTAGTATTTACTGGACAGGGGATTCCGGGGCCAACGTCCTGACTTTC

abundance: .
v_gene: TRBV6-1
d_gene: .
j_gene: TRBJ1-2
CDR3aa: CASTKNEGVNYGYTF
CDR3nt: TGTGCCAGCACCAAAAACGAAGGGGTCAACTATGGCTACACCTTC

abundance: .
v_gene: TRBV5-1
d_gene: .
j_gene: TRBJ1-2
CDR3aa: CASSPRTGRGPNSRGVTF
CDR3nt: TGCGCCAGCAGCCCCCGTACCGGGAGGGGACCGAATTCCAGGGGAGTCACCTTC

abundance: many
v_gene: TRBV7-6
d_gene: .
j_gene: TRBJ2-5
CDR3aa: CASSLEQGFLQETQYF
CDR3nt: TGTGCCAGCAGCTTAGAGCAGGGCTTTCTGCAAGAGACCCAGTACTTC

abundance: many
v_gene: TRBV12-3/TRBV12-4
d_gene: .
j_gene: TRBJ1-2
CDR3aa: CASASMTAQDHYGYTF
CDR3nt: TGTGCCAGCGCCTCAATGACCGCCCAGGACCACTATGGCTACACCTTC

abundance: few
v_gene: TRBV6-4
d_gene: TRBD1
j_gene: TRBJ1-1
CDR3aa: CASRSDRGLSTEAFF
CDR3nt: TGTGCCAGCAGATCAGACAGGGGGCTGAGCACTGAAGCTTTCTTT

abundance: .
v_gene: TRBV5-1
d_gene: TRBD1
j_gene: TRBJ2-7
CDR3aa: CASSQARQGRYEQYF
CDR3nt: TGCGCCAGCAGCCAAGCCCGACAGGGGCGATACGAGCAGTACTTC

abundance: many
v_gene: TRBV7-8
d_gene: TRBD2
j_gene: TRBJ2-2
CDR3aa: CASSLVGLAGDTGELFF
CDR3nt: TGTGCCAGCAGCTTAGTTGGACTAGCGGGAGATACCGGGGAGCTGTTTTTT

abundance: once
v_gene: TRBV7-2
d_gene: .
j_gene: TRBJ2-7
CDR3aa: CASSLAANPVDYEQYF
CDR3nt: TGTGCCAGCAGCTTAGCGGCCAACCCAGTAGACTACGAGCAGTACTTC

abundance: many
v_gene: TRBV28
d_gene: .
j_gene: TRBJ1-1
CDR3aa: CASSLIRNTEAFF
CDR3nt: TGTGCCAGCAGTTTGATACGGAACACTGAAGCTTTCTTT